The clone carrying this T cell receptor beta chain was recorded only once. Per the authors' pipeline: Amplifying reference gene primers gave estimates of nucleated cell counts. The protocol was immunoSEQ multiplex PCR, while the TCRdb copy is restricted to in-frame clones and leaves out a portion. D and trimming were read from the DNA, whereas the V and J calls and clone size are those reported in that table. Of 120,000 or so clones listed, about 74% are singletons. The V end was cut by 2 bases, the J end by 3 bases, with 16 bases between. The CDR3 loop spans 17 amino acids. Per germline, CDR1 SEHNR and CDR2 FQNEAQ (reference sequence). These data belong to a study of blood T cell repertoires in COVID-19. Study background: The study drew acute and convalescent COVID-19 samples from the United States, Italy and Spain. PBMCs, B-cell-depleted T cells, or T cells provided the cDNA or gDNA that made up the material.

The clonotype comes from a man in his sixties with acute or convalescent COVID-19. J is TRBJ1-4 and V is TRBV7-9, with D hard to call. Sequencing was carried out using peripheral blood. CDR3 sequence (DNA): TGTGCCAGCAGCTTATACTCATCGGGTGTAGCTAATGAAAAACTGTTTTTT. Encoded protein: CASSLYSSGVANEKLFF.